The clone carrying this T cell receptor beta chain appeared a few times. As yet, its antigen is unknown. The data are from a study of OX40 agonist ivuxolimab in advanced cancers. Across the study: Having had anti-PD-1, anti-PD-L1 or anti-CTLA-4 therapy before was allowed, and roughly 39% had some.

The method was immunoSEQ multiplex PCR; TCRdb's version includes in-frame clones alone and lacks a portion of them. Of fewer than 45,000 clones listed, roughly 69% were seen once; the top ten hold about 18%. The CDR3 runs to 16 residues. The germline gives CDR1 MDHEN, CDR2 SYDVKM. J lost 6 bases, V lost 5 bases, and 13 bases had no gene match. Findings of the study overall: The study found among the lowest clonal expansion in partial responders at 0.1-3.0 mg/kg.

The clonotype was recovered from an adult with an advanced solid tumor such as melanoma, head and neck, liver or kidney cancer. This sequence joins TRBV28 and TRBJ1-2; 9 bases line up with TRBD1. This sample comprised CD4+ or CD8+ T cells sorted from blood, obtained in a trial of the OX40 agonist ivuxolimab. As DNA, the CDR3 is TGTGCCAGCAGTCCCCCTGGGACGGGACAGGGTGATGGCTACACCTTC. This codes for CASSPPGTGQGDGYTF.